The present T cell receptor beta chain was sequenced within a study of human T cells and chemical hapten exposure. Documented time point: patch test 3, about 24 weeks after DPC sensitization. The treatment here: therapeutic diphenylcyclopropenone sensitization with weekly scalp DPC. This clonotype was recorded a few times. TCRdb re-called the RACE reads through MiXCR, storing one row per CDR3 protein. The sample records just over 70,000 distinct CDR3 sequences, more than 9.5% being singletons. CDR1 is MDHEN and CDR2 is SYDVKM in the germline V gene. The CDR3 is 15 residues long. V was pared by 3 bases and J by 7 bases, with 15 bases between.

This chain joins TRBV28 and TRBJ2-2, with D possibly TRBD2 on 5 matching bases. The sequences come from whole blood, collected in connection with sensitization to the hapten diphenylcyclopropenone (DPC). The source of this sequence is a woman aged 45-59 years with alopecia areata. Some clones in this sample may be carry-over from other donors' samples. The CDR3 protein is CASSFPLAKVGELFF. For the CDR3, the DNA is TGTGCCAGCAGTTTCCCCCTAGCTAAGGTCGGGGAGCTGTTTTTT. Filled out from reference TRBV28 and TRBJ2-2, the complete variable domain reads DVKVTQSSRYLVKRTGEKVFLECVQDMDHENMFWYRQDPGLGLRLIYFSYDVKMKEKGDIPEGYSVSREKKERFSLILESASTNQTSMYLCASSFPLAKVGELFFGEGSRLTVL.